The 7 T cell receptor beta chains presented below share a single source sample, sequenced in a study of monozygotic twins with inflammatory bowel disease. No DNA is given; TCRdb re-called the 5' RACE reads and lists each CDR3 protein once. Its clone listing holds approximately 330,000 distinct CDR3 sequences. The sample consisted of blood. All receptors come from a human donor with ulcerative colitis or Crohn's disease, or a healthy co-twin of an affected twin (not recorded which).

The J gene is TRBJ2-1, the V gene TRBV5-1; TCRdb lists TRBD2, though no DNA is available to test this call. The CDR3 runs to 14 residues. Germline CDR1 is SGHRS and CDR2 is YFSETQ. The CDR3: CASQRQEGSSEQFF.

The chain has TRBV19 and TRBJ2-6. CDR1 is LNHDA and CDR2 is SQIVND in the germline V gene (reference sequence). This CDR3 has 17 amino acids. The CDR3 sequence is CASSPTDSSSGANVLTF.

The V gene is TRBV11-2, the J gene TRBJ2-1; TCRdb outputs TRBD2, but without DNA this stays unchecked. CDR1 and CDR2 (germline): SGHAT, FQNNGV. This CDR3 contains 14 residues. The CDR3 loop reads CASSFLAGGSEQFF.

This sequence joins TRBV5-1 and TRBJ1-1. CDR3 length equals 15 residues. From germline, CDR1 is SGHRS and CDR2 YFSETQ. This CDR3 reads CASSPWTGLITEAFF.

This chain joins TRBV7-9 and TRBJ2-1; the D call of TRBD2 rests on TCRdb alone, since no DNA is present to check it. CDR1 and CDR2 (germline): SEHNR, FQNEAQ (reference sequence). The CDR3 extends over 14 amino acids. CDR3 in amino acids: CAIQGLGFSNEQFF.

The chain uses TRBV7-9 and TRBJ2-3; TCRdb calls TRBD1, which cannot be checked without DNA. The CDR3 is made up of 16 amino acids. Germline CDR1 and CDR2: SEHNR and FQNEAQ (reference sequence). CDR3 in amino acids: CASSLLLGGNTDTQYF.

This sequence joins TRBV12-3 or TRBV12-4 and TRBJ1-1; TCRdb's D gene call, TRBD1, goes unchecked for lack of DNA. The CDR3 is made up of 17 amino acids. CDR3 region: CASSSVPGQALNTEAFF.